These 2 T cell receptor beta chains share one sample of origin, sequenced in a study of blood T cell repertoires in COVID-19. Profiling relied on immunoSEQ multiplex PCR, and the TCRdb table lists in-frame clones only, not all of them. The sample holds a few hundred thousand clones; 86% are singletons and the top ten take 10% to 15%. Sequenced: peripheral blood. The receptors shown here come from a woman aged 65 to 85 with COVID-19, enrolled during active disease.

The CDR3, as DNA: TGTGCCAGCAGCGAGACAGGGGGTGGCTATGGCTACACCTTC. It is translated as CASSETGGGYGYTF. This chain connects TRBV7-3 to TRBJ1-2; 9 bases agree with TRBD1. The V and J ends lost 5 bases and 4 bases, in that order; junction bases with no gene match: 5. Looked up from germline, CDR1 is SGHTA and CDR2 is FQGTGA. The CDR3 contains 14 residues.

The rearrangement joins TRBV7-7 to TRBJ2-3, with 10 nucleotides matching TRBD2. This CDR3 has 17 amino acids. Germline CDR1 and CDR2: SSHAT and FNYEAQ (reference sequence). The junction had 6 bases not matched to a gene; V was cut back by 1 base and J by 2 bases. The CDR3 protein is CASSLGLAGVSTDTQYF. CDR3 bases: TGTGCCAGCAGCTTAGGGCTAGCGGGGGTTTCCACAGATACGCAGTATTTT.